The 3 T cell receptor beta chains presented below share a single source sample, sequenced in a study of metastatic and nonmetastatic thyroid tumors. Not a single patient had been given any form of treatment at any point before undergoing thyroid surgery. TCRdb re-called the PCR reads via MiXCR. This table holds under 35,000 clones, roughly 36% found once. Sequenced material: tumor tissue. The receptors shown here come from a female donor with papillary thyroid cancer or a benign thyroid nodule (not recorded which). Some clones in this sample may be carry-over from other donors' samples.

The V and J genes are TRBV25-1 and TRBJ2-5; 7 nucleotides match TRBD1. The V and J ends lost 2 bases and 6 bases, in that order; junction bases with no gene match: 9. CDR3 length: 15 amino acids. Germline-derived CDR1 and CDR2 are MGHDK and SYGVNS. CDR3 DNA sequence: TGTGCCAGCAGTGAACCCTCGACAGGGTTAAAGACCCAGTACTTC. Translating gives CASSEPSTGLKTQYF.

The chain carries TRBV6-1 and TRBJ2-6; the D gene is possibly TRBD1 (5 bases). Germline CDR1 MNHNS, CDR2 SASEGT. V lost 4 bases and J 4 bases, leaving 11 bases between the germline ends. The CDR3 runs 15 residues. CDR3 in DNA: TGTGCCAGCAGTGGCCAGGGCTCAGGGGCCAACGTCCTGACTTTC. Translating gives CASSGQGSGANVLTF.

The rearrangement joins TRBV4-1 to TRBJ2-7; 7 nucleotides agree with TRBD1. The V gene end was trimmed by 4 bases and the J gene end by 2 bases; junction bases not matched to a gene: 5. In germline, CDR1 is MGHRA, CDR2 YSYEKL. The CDR3 contains 14 residues. CDR3 protein: CASSLMTGPYEQYF. CDR3 in DNA: TGCGCCAGCAGCCTGATGACAGGGCCCTACGAGCAGTACTTC.